This T cell receptor beta chain was captured by sequencing in a study of brain T cells in children with intractable seizures. Here immunoSEQ multiplex PCR was the method, and the copy in TCRdb shows in-frame clones only, minus some. The table records 340,000 or so clones, about 93% of them present only once. A few counts support this clone. This sample's time point: blood from clinic visit 5 months post-surgery; TSC patient then seizure free. The receptor comes from a boy under three years old with tuberous sclerosis and intractable seizures. The sample was peripheral blood, taken less than 6 months after surgery.

Here the CDR3 reads CASSSASDYNEQFF. Here the CDR3 DNA reads TGTGCCAGCAGCTCGGCTAGCGACTACAATGAGCAGTTCTTC. This chain connects TRBV7-9 to TRBJ2-1; the D gene is possibly TRBD2 (6 bases). V was shortened by 4 bases and J by 3 bases, with 10 bases between the two germline ends. The CDR3 is made up of 14 amino acids. The germline V gene has CDR1 SEHNR and CDR2 FQNEAQ (reference sequence).